This TCR beta chain was identified during a study of follicular helper T cells after annual influenza vaccination. Findings and limits, study-wide: Yearly vaccinations repeatedly recalled conserved clonotypes in ICOS+CD38+ cTfh. Change in circulating plasmablasts correlated with ICOS+CD38+ cTfh clonality change. Most later recoveries of Day 7 ICOS+CD38+ clones were ICOS-CD38- cTfh.

Sequencing was performed with immunoSEQ multiplex PCR; in TCRdb, only in-frame clones are kept and a portion is missing. Of approximately 8,500 clones in the sample, around 86% were seen once. V was shortened by 5 bases and J by 5 bases, with 16 bases between the two germline ends. The CDR3 covers 14 residues. CDR1 is SGHAT, CDR2 FQDESV, per germline (reference sequence). On this clone: Its antigen is unknown.

Time point in this sample: 2015-2016 season, 7 days after influenza vaccination. Cells are cTfh (non-naive CD4+CXCR5+PD-1+), split by ICOS and CD38 into double-positive or double-negative. Source: CXCR5+ CD38- circulating T follicular helper cells from blood, taken 7 days after influenza vaccination. Subset described: circulating Tfh, non-naive CD4+CXCR5+PD-1+ (ICOS+CD38+ or ICOS-CD38-). The chain links TRBV11-1 to TRBJ2-7, with unresolved D. This TCR derives from an adult who received the influenza vaccine. The CDR3 DNA sequence: TGTGCCAGCAGCCGAGGTGGGGTCTGGAACGAGCAGTACTTC. Translating gives CASSRGGVWNEQYF.